This record covers a single TCR beta chain. Its antigen is undetermined. The germline V gene has CDR1 SGHRS and CDR2 YFSETQ. V was shortened by 4 bases and J by 1 base, with 11 bases between the two germline ends. CDR3 length: 14 amino acids. Those donors who had ophthalmopathy presented with moderate-to-severe activity, a CAS of ≥3, a NOSPECS of ≥4 and a duration under 3 months. Other autoimmune diseases, uncontrolled infections, pregnancy or lactation ruled patients out of participation. For repertoire sequencing, the TCR beta CDR3 regions were amplified from RNA transcripts. In the first round, RT-PCR was carried out with HTBI primers, and a multiplex PCR formed the second round. One entry per CDR3 protein results from TCRdb running MiXCR on the multiplex PCR reads. The sample lists about 170,000 distinct CDR3 sequences, 30% to 45% occurring once. This record comes from a study of Graves' ophthalmopathy and Graves' hyperthyroidism. Study at large: The study drew peripheral blood at initial diagnosis, before any treatment.

Whole-study findings and limits: For separating ophthalmopathy from stable hyperthyroidism, a 13-signature model gave under 90% sensitivity and roughly 78% specificity.

This receptor was identified in a woman aged 40 to 50 with Graves' ophthalmopathy. The chain has TRBV5-1 and TRBJ1-1; TRBD1 might be the D (6 bases). The sequenced sample consisted of peripheral blood. The CDR3 is CASSDQGGNTEAFF. CDR3 DNA: TGCGCCAGCAGCGACCAAGGGGGGAACACTGAAGCTTTCTTT.